The table lists the clone carrying this T cell receptor (beta chain) with a few counts. What it binds is unknown. Alongside a J-beta primer mix, a sample-barcoded 5' primer served in a second PCR lasting roughly 7 to 11 cycles. TCRdb re-called the 5' RACE reads with MiXCR, one entry per CDR3 protein. The sample records about 720,000 distinct CDR3 sequences, around a fifth being singletons. This sample was taken from a study of blood T cells in healthy people across ages. Study-wide results and limits: Strong correlation linked observed beta diversity and percent naive T cells.

Each sample gave at least 6 million isolated PBMCs. Sequences were obtained from blood. This sequence was found in a man aged 65 to 85 in good health.

CDR3 sequence reads: CASSPGTDKPGQHYNEQFF. The DNA for the CDR3 is TGTGCCAGCAGCCCCGGGACAGACAAACCGGGACAGCACTACAATGAGCAGTTCTTC. This rearrangement joins TRBV12-3 or TRBV12-4 to TRBJ2-1, with 7 positions matching TRBD1. The CDR3 has 19 amino acids. V trimming: 6 bases; J trimming: 3 bases; junction bases outside the gene matches: 20.